This T cell receptor (beta chain) was sequenced for a study of cytomegalovirus exposure and HLA in healthy donors. General study findings and limits: Some TCR beta chains (roughly 150 of them) were listed as cytomegalovirus-associated.

In the case of this clone: The antigen is unknown.

Profiled with immunoSEQ multiplex PCR; TCRdb holds only in-frame clones, not every one. The table records 110,000 or so clones, roughly 82% of them present only once. The CDR3 length is 15 residues. Germline-derived CDR1 and CDR2 are SGHAT and FQDESV (reference sequence). Trimming removed 3 bases at V and 4 bases at J, with 15 bases between. This sequence joins TRBV11-1 and TRBJ1-1, with D tentatively TRBD1 (5 bases). This TCR was recovered from a man aged 18 to 29 in good health and CMV-seronegative. Input material: PBMCs. CDR3 residues: CASSFAAGGTTEAFF. The CDR3 region has the DNA TGTGCCAGCAGCTTCGCGGCGGGGGGGACCACTGAAGCTTTCTTT.